The rows below give T cell receptor beta chains drawn from one sample of a study of T-cell memory formation after mild COVID-19. One entry per CDR3 protein, called by TCRdb with MiXCR from the 5' RACE reads. The sample lists 300,000 to 400,000 distinct CDR3 sequences; 15% to 20% were seen once. The sample taken for sequencing was PBMCs or a T cell subset sorted from them (not recorded which). These TCRs come from a man younger than 35 who had mild COVID-19 (a few samples of this study predate the infection). Cell type and time point are not known. Each CDR3 is given with its conserved first and last residue.

>TRBV6-2/TRBV6-3|TRBJ2-2
CASSQDFNTGELFF
>TRBV7-3|TRBJ2-1
CASSLIQGGNEQFF
>TRBV6-2/TRBV6-3|TRBJ1-2
CASSYDAYGYTF
>TRBV20-1|TRBJ2-7
CSARPGILTGGHEQYF
>TRBV4-1|TRBJ2-7
CASSKGTGAYEQYF
>TRBV13|TRBJ2-7
CASSPQADSYEQYF
>TRBV5-1|TRBJ2-2
CASSPGQGGTGELFF
>TRBV29-1|TRBJ1-1
CSVVSPRNTEAFF
>TRBV12-5|TRBJ2-7
CASGLVLGLAAYEQYF
>TRBV4-1|TRBJ1-1
CASSQEGLRGTEAFF
>TRBV7-8|TRBJ2-3
CASSVRGNTQYF
>TRBV10-3|TRBJ2-3
CAISEVQRGGTDTQYF
>TRBV6-2/TRBV6-3|TRBJ2-1
CASSPLAGSGYGQFF
>TRBV7-2|TRBJ2-7
CASSLENGANSYEQYF
>TRBV13|TRBJ2-1
CASTSLGGADEQFF
>TRBV9|TRBJ2-2
CASSGGGGWNTGELFF
>TRBV12-3/TRBV12-4|TRBJ1-2
CASSYRKTNYGYTF
>TRBV29-1|TRBJ1-1
CSSSIRALSATEAFF
>TRBV20-1|TRBJ1-6
CSALDFPPYSPLHF
>TRBV25-1|TRBJ2-7
CASSEFGRTGETYEQYF
>TRBV4-3|TRBJ2-2
CASSQRPGGGTAGELFF
>TRBV14|TRBJ2-4
CASSLDHSGIQYF
>TRBV25-1|TRBJ2-7
CASSAWIYEQYF
>TRBV6-5|TRBJ1-6
CASSYEDRVGSPLHF
>TRBV7-9|TRBJ1-4
CASSQTGVYEKLFF
>TRBV20-1|TRBJ2-5
CSASSGGGETQYF
>TRBV9|TRBJ2-7
CASSSGLHSYEQYF
>TRBV5-1|TRBJ2-3
CASSLPLGGTDTQYF
>TRBV4-3|TRBJ2-1
CASSQDPVGSSGEQFF
>TRBV2|TRBJ2-3
CASSDGRGGPDTQYF
>TRBV5-1|TRBJ2-1
CASSGQGSNEQFF
>TRBV7-2|TRBJ1-1
CASSSTRNTEAFF
>TRBV7-9|TRBJ2-1
CASSLRWGGRGEQFF
>TRBV6-2/TRBV6-3|TRBJ1-3
CASSARGNTIYF
>TRBV7-2|TRBJ2-2
CASSNLGTGELFF
>TRBV3-1|TRBJ2-1
CASSQTQVSYNEQFF
>TRBV18|TRBJ1-5
CASSPQVNQPQHF
>TRBV4-2|TRBJ2-4
CASSQTGTSAAKNIQYF
>TRBV5-1|TRBJ2-5
CASSLAGTGGETQYF
>TRBV20-1|TRBJ2-2
CSASGPGLGNTGELFF